The sequence of this T cell receptor (beta chain) was determined in a study of blood T cell repertoires in COVID-19. Across the study: Whether acute or convalescent, the COVID-19 samples came from the United States, Italy and Spain. Sources were T cells, B-cell-depleted T cells, or PBMCs; the material itself was cDNA or gDNA.

This clone was observed a few times. Per the germline V gene, CDR1 is SGHNT and CDR2 is YYREEE (reference sequence). The CDR3 is 17 amino acids. The ends were cut back, 0 bases at V and 4 bases at J, with 19 bases in the middle. The table came from immunoSEQ multiplex PCR; TCRdb's copy has only in-frame clones and leaves some out. The sample lists 55,000 to 75,000 clones; 85% to 90% were seen once. This sequence joins TRBV5-4 and TRBJ1-2, with D hard to call. The sequenced sample was peripheral blood. This receptor was taken from a human donor with active COVID-19. The donor label of this sample is uncertain. The CDR3 bases are TGTGCCAGCAGCTTGGCAGGAGGTCTTCGATCTGGCTATGGCTACACCTTC. It codes for CASSLAGGLRSGYGYTF. Full variable domain (rest looked up from reference TRBV5-4 and TRBJ1-2): ETGVTQSPTHLIKTRGQQVTLRCSSQSGHNTVSWYQQALGQGPQFIFQYYREEENGRGNFPPRFSGLQFPNYSSELNVNALELDDSALYLCASSLAGGLRSGYGYTFGSGTRLTVV.